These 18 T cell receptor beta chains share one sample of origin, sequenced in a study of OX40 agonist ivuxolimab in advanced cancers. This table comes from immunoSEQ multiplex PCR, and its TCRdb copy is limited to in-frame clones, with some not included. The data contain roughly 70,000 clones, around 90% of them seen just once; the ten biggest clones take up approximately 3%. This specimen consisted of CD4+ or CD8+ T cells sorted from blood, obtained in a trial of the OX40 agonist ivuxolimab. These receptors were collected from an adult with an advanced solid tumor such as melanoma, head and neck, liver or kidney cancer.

For the CDR3, the DNA is TGTGCCAGCAGCGCCCCATCCAGAAGGGACGGCTACACCTTC. Amino acids: CASSAPSRRDGYTF. V is TRBV11-2 and J is TRBJ1-2; D is possibly TRBD1 (5 bases). Deletions cut 5 bases from V and 8 bases from J, with 18 bases between. The CDR3 consists of 14 residues. CDR1 is SGHAT and CDR2 is FQNNGV in the germline V gene.

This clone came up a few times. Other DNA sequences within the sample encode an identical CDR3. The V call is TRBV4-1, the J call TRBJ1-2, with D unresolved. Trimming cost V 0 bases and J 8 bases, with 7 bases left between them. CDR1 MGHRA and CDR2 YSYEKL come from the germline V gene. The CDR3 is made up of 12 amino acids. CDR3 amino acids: CASSQELTGYTF. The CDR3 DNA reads TGCGCCAGCAGCCAAGAGCTAACGGGCTACACCTTC.

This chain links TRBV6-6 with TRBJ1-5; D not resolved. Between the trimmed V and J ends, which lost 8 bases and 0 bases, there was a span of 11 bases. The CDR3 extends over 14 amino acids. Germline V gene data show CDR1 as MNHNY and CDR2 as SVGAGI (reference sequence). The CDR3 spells CASLKDYSNQPQHF. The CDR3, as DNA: TGTGCCAGCTTGAAGGATTATAGCAATCAGCCCCAGCATTTT.

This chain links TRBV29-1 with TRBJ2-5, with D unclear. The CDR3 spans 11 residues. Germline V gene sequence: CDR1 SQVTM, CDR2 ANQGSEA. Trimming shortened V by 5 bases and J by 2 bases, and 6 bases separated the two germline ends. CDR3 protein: CSVRRQETQYF. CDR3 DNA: TGCAGCGTTAGACGGCAAGAGACCCAGTACTTC.

The CDR3 nucleotides read TGTGCCAGCAGTTTATTCGCGGGTGGGGACTATGGCTACACCTTC. It codes for CASSLFAGGDYGYTF. This sequence joins TRBV28 and TRBJ1-2; D unresolved. The CDR3 is 15 residues long. V was cut by 1 base and J by 3 bases, with 12 bases left in between. From germline, CDR1 is MDHEN and CDR2 SYDVKM.

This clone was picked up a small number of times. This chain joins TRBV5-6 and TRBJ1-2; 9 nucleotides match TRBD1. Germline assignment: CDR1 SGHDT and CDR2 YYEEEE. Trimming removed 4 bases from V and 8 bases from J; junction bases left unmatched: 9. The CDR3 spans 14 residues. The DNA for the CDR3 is TGTGCCAGCAGCCCTACAGGGGGCGCGGGGGGCTACACCTTC. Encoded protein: CASSPTGGAGGYTF.

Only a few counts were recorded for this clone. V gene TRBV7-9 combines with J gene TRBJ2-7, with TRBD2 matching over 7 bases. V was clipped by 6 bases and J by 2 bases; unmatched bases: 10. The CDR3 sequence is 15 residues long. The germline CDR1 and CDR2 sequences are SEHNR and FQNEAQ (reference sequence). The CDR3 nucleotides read TGTGCCAGCAGTCTTCACGCGGGGGAAGCCTACGAGCAGTACTTC. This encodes CASSLHAGEAYEQYF.

CDR3 in DNA: TGTGCCAGCAGTTACTGGACAGGGACCTACGAGCAGTACTTC. Protein sequence: CASSYWTGTYEQYF. This sequence joins TRBV6-5 and TRBJ2-7; 8 bases are a match to TRBD1. This CDR3 contains 14 residues. Germline-derived CDR1 and CDR2 are MNHEY and SVGAGI. The V segment lost 1 base and the J segment 2 bases; nucleotides outside the gene matches: 1.

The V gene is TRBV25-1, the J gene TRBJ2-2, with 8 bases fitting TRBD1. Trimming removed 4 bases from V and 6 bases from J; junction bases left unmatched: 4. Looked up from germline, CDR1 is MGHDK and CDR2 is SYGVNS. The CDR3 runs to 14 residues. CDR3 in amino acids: CASSVQGASGELFF. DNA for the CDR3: TGTGCCAGCAGTGTGCAGGGGGCTTCCGGGGAGCTGTTTTTT.

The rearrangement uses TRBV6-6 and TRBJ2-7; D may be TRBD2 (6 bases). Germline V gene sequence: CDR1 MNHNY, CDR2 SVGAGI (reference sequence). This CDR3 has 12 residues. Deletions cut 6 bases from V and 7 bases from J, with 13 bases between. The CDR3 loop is CASRQPAGEQYF. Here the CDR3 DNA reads TGTGCCAGCAGACAACCGGCGGGGGAGCAGTACTTC.

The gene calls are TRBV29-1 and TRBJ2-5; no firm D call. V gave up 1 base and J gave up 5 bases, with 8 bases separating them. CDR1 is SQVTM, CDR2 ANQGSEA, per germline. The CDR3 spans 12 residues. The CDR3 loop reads CSVEVPQETQYF. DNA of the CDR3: TGCAGCGTTGAAGTACCCCAGGAGACCCAGTACTTC.

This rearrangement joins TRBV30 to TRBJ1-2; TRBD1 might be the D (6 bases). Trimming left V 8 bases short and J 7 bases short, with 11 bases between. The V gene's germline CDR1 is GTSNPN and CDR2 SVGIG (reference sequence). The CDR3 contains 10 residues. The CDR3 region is CAAYRVGYTF. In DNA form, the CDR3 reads TGTGCCGCGTACAGGGTTGGCTACACCTTC.

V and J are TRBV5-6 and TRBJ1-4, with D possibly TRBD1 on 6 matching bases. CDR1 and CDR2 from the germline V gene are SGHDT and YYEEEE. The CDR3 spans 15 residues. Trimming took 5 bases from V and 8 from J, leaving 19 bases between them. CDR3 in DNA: TGTGCCAGCAGTCTTGTCGGGGGCGCTGACGAAAAACTGTTTTTT. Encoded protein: CASSLVGGADEKLFF. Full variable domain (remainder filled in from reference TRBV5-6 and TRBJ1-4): DAGVTQSPTHLIKTRGQQVTLRCSPKSGHDTVSWYQQALGQGPQFIFQYYEEEERQRGNFPDRFSGHQFPNYSSELNVNALLLGDSALYLCASSLVGGADEKLFFGSGTQLSVL.

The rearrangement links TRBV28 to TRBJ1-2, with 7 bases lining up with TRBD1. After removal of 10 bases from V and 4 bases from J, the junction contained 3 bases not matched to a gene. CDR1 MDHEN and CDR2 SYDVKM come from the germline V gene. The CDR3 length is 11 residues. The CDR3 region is CATGQVYGYTF. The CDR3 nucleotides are TGTGCCACCGGACAGGTCTATGGCTACACCTTC.

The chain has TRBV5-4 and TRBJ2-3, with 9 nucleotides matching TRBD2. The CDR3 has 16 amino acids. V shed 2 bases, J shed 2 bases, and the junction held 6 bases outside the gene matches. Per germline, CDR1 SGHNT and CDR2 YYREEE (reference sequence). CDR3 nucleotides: TGTGCCAGCAGCTTTTATCTAGCGGGGCCCACAGATACGCAGTATTTT. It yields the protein CASSFYLAGPTDTQYF. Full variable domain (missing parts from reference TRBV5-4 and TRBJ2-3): ETGVTQSPTHLIKTRGQQVTLRCSSQSGHNTVSWYQQALGQGPQFIFQYYREEENGRGNFPPRFSGLQFPNYSSELNVNALELDDSALYLCASSFYLAGPTDTQYFGPGTRLTVL.

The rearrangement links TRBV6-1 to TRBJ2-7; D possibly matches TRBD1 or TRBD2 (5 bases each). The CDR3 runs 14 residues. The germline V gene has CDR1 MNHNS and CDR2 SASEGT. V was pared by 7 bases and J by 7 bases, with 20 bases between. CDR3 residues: CASILGALSREQYF. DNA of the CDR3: TGTGCCAGCATTCTCGGGGCACTTTCGCGGGAGCAGTACTTC.

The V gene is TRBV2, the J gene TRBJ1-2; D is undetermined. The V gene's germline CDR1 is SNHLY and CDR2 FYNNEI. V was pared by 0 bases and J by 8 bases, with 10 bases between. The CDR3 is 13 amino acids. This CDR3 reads CASSEATPSGYTF. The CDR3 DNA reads TGTGCCAGCAGTGAAGCTACTCCCTCGGGCTACACCTTC.

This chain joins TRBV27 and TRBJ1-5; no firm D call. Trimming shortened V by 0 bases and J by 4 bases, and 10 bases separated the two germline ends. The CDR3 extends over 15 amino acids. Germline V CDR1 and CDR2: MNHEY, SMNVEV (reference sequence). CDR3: CASSLSRSPNQPQHF. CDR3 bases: TGTGCCAGCAGTTTATCCCGTAGTCCGAATCAGCCCCAGCATTTT.